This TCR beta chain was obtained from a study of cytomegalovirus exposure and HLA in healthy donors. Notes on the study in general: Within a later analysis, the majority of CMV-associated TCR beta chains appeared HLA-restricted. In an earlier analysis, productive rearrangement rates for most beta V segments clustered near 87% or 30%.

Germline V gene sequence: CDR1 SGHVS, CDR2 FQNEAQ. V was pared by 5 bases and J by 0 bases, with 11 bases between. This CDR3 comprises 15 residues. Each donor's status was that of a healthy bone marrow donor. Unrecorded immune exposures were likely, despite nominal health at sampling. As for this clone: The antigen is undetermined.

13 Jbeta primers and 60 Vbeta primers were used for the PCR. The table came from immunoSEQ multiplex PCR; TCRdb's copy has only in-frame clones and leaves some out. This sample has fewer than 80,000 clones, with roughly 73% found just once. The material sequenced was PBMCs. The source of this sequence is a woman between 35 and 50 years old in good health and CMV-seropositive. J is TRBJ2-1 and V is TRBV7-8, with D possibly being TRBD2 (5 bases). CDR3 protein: CASSISGNSYNEQFF. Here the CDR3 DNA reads TGTGCCAGCAGCATAAGCGGTAACTCCTACAATGAGCAGTTCTTC. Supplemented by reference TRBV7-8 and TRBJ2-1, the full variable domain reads GAGVSQSPRYKVAKRGQDVALRCDPISGHVSLFWYQQALGQGPEFLTYFQNEAQLDKSGLPSDRFFAERPEGSVSTLKIQRTQQEDSAVYLCASSISGNSYNEQFFGPGTRLTVL.